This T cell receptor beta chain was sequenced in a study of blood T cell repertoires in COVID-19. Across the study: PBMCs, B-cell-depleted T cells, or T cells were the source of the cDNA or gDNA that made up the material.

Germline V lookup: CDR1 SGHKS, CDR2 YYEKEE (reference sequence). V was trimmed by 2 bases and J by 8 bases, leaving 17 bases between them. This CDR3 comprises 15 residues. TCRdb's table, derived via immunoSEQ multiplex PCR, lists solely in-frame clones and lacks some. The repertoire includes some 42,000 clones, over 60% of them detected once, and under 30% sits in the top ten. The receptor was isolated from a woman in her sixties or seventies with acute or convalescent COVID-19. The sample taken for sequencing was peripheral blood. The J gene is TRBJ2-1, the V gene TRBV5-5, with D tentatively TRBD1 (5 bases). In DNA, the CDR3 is TGTGCCAGCAGCTTAAGCGCGGACATTCGGGATGAGCAGTTCTTC. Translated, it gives CASSLSADIRDEQFF. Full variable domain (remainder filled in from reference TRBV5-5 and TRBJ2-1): DAGVTQSPTHLIKTRGQQVTLRCSPISGHKSVSWYQQVLGQGPQFIFQYYEKEERGRGNFPDRFSARQFPNYSSELNVNALLLGDSALYLCASSLSADIRDEQFFGPGTRLTVL.